This T cell receptor beta chain stems from a study of shared clonotypes between healthy human individuals. Trimming cost V 5 bases and J 7 bases, with 5 bases left between them. Germline CDR1 and CDR2: MDHEN and SYDVKM. This CDR3 is 11 amino acids long. Note on this clone: Its antigen is not known.

Sequenced by immunoSEQ multiplex PCR; TCRdb stores in-frame clones only, minus some. The table includes approximately 1,500,000 clones, approximately 97% detected once. Whole-study findings and limits: The authors sampled blood alone, and tissue repertoires likely differ.

The clonotype comes from a young man in good health. The rearrangement uses TRBV28 and TRBJ1-4; no reliable D call. Sequenced sample: naive CD4+ T cells sorted from blood. The sample's subset: CD45RA+ positively selected. The CDR3 reads CASSRGEKLFF. In DNA form, the CDR3 reads TGTGCCAGCAGTCGAGGTGAAAAACTGTTTTTT.